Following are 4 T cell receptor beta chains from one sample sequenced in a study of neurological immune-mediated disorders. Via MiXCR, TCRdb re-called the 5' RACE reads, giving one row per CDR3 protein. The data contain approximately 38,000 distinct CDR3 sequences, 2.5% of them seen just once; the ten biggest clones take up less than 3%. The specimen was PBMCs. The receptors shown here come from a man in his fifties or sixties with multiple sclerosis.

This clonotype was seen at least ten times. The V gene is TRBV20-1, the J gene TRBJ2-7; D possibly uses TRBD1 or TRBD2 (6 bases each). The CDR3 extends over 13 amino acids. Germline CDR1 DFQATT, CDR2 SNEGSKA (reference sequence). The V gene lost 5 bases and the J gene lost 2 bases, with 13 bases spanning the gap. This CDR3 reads CSADRRGAYEQYF. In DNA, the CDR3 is TGCAGTGCTGACAGGAGGGGGGCCTACGAGCAGTACTTC.

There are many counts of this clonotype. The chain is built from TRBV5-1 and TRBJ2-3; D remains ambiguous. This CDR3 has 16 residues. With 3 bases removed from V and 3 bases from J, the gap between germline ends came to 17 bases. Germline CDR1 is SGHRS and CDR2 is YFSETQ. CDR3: CASSSNRKLITDTQYF. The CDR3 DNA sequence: TGCGCCAGCAGCTCCAACCGGAAGTTGATTACAGATACGCAGTATTTT.

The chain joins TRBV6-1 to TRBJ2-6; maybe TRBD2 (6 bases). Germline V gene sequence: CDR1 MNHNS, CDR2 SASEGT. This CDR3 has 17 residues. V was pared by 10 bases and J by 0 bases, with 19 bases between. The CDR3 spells CAIRGMGVSSGANVLTF. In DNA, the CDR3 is TGTGCCATCCGGGGGATGGGAGTGAGCTCTGGGGCCAACGTCCTGACTTTC.

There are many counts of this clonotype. In DNA, the CDR3 is TGTGCCAGCAGCTTAGCGCGGTTGAACACTGAAGCTTTCTTT. Its protein is CASSLARLNTEAFF. This chain uses TRBV7-2 with TRBJ1-1, with D unresolved. This CDR3 is built from 14 residues. CDR1 and CDR2 from the germline V gene are SGHTA and FQGNSA. V gave up 0 bases and J gave up 0 bases, with 5 bases separating them.